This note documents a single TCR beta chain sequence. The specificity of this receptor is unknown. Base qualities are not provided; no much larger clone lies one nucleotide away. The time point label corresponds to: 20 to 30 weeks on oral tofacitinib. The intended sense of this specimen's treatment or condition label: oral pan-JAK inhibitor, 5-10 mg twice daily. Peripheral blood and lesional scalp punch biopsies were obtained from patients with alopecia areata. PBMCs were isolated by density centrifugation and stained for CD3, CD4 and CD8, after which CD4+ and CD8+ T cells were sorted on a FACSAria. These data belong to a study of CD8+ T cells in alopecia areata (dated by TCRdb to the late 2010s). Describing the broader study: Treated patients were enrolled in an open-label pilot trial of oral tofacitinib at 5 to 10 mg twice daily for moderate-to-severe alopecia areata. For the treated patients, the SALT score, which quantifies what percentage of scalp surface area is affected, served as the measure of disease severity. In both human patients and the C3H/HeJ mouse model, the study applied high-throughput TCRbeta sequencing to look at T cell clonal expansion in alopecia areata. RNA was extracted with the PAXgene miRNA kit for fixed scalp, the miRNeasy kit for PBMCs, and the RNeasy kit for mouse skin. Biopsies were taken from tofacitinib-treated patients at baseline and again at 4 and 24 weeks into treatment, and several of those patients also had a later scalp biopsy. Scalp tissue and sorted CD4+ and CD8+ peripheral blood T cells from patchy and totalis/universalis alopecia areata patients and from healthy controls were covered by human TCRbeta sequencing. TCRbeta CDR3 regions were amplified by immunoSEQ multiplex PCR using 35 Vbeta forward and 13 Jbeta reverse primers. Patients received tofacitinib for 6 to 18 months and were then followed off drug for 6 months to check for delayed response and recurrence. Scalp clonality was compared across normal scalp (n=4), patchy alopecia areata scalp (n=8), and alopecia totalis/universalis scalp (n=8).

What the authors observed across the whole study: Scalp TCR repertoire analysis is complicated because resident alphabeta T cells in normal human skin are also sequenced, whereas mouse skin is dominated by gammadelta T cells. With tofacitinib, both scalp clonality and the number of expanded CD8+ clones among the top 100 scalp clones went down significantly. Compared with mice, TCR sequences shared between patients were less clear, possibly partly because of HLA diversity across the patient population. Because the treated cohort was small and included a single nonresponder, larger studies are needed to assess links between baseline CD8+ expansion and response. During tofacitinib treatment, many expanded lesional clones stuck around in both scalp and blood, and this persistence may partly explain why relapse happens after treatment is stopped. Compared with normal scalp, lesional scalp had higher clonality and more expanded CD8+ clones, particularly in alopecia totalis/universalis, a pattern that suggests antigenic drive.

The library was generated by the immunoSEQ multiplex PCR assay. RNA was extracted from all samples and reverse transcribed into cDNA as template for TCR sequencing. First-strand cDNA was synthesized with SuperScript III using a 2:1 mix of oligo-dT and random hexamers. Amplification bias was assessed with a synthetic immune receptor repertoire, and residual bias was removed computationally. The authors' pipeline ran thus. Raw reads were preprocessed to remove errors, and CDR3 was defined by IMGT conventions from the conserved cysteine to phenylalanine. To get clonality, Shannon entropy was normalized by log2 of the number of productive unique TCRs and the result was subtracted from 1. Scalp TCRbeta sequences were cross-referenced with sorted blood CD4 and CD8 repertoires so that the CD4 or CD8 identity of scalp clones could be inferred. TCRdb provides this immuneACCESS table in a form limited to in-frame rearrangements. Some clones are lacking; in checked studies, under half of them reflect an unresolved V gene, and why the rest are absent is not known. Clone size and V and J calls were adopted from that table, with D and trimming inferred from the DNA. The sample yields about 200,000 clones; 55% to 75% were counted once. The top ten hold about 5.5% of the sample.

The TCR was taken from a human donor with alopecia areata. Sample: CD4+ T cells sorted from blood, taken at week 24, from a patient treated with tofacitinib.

The nucleotide sequence reads TGCAGCGTTACTTTTGGGGGCGGCAATCAGCCCCAGCATTTT. It codes for CSVTFGGGNQPQHF. The chain is made from TRBV29-1 and TRBJ1-5, with a weak D call of TRBD1 (6 bases match). V is reduced by 5 bases and J by 2 bases, leaving a spacing of 13 bases between them. CDR1 and CDR2 (SQVTM, ANQGSEA) derive from the germline V gene. The CDR3 measures 14 amino acids from cysteine to phenylalanine. The sequence is cut down to CDR3 DNA, 42 bases in frame from base 1. With the rest looked up from the reference TRBV29-1 and TRBJ1-5 genes rather than sequenced, the full variable domain is SAVISQKPSRDICQRGTSLTIQCQVDSQVTMMFWYRQQPGQSLTLIATANQGSEATYESGFVIDKFPISRPNLTFSTLTVSNMSPEDSSIYLCSVTFGGGNQPQHFGDGTRLSIL.